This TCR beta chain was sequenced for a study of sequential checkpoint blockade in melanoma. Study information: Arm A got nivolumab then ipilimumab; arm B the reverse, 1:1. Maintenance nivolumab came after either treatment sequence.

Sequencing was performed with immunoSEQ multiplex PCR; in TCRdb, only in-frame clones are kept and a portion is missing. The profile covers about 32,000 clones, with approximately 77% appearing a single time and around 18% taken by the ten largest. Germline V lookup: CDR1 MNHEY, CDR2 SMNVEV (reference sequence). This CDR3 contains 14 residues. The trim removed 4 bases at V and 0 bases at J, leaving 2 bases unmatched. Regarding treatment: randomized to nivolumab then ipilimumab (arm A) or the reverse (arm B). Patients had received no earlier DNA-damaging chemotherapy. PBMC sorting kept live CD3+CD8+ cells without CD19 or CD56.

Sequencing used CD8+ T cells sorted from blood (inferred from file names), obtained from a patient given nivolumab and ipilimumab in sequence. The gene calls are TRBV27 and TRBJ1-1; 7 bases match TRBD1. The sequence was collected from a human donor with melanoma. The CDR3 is CASSWTGLNTEAFF. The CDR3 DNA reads TGTGCCAGCAGTTGGACAGGCCTGAACACTGAAGCTTTCTTT.